This T cell receptor beta chain was retrieved from a study of cytomegalovirus exposure and HLA in healthy donors (dated by TCRdb to 2015 to 2018). Regarding the complete study: According to an earlier analysis of a few hundred of the donors, about 179 million T cells yielded roughly 110 million unique TCR beta sequences and about 300 Gb of sequence data. Among the roughly 410 genotyped donors, approximately 77% belonged to the genetic ancestry cluster associated with self-reported Caucasian donors. Donor age, sex, ethnicity and CMV serostatus were compiled together with the repertoire data. Using immunosequencing, the study profiled T cell repertoires from fewer than 700 subjects and related those repertoires to cytomegalovirus serostatus. The number of donors typed differed by locus, with about 629-640 for A, B, C, DRB1 and DQB1, roughly 520 for DQA1, 600 to 610 for DPA1, and about 450 for DPB1. The study aimed to test whether signatures of past pathogen exposure could be identified by cataloging public T cell receptors. Roughly 300 gigabases of sequencing data and 70 million to 85 million unique TCR sequences were included in an early release covering under 650 HLA-typed donors. To predict cytomegalovirus infection status, the study combined high-throughput TCR immunosequencing, statistical association of individual TCRs with disease status, and machine learning. Every repertoire in the discovery cohort had been generated on one and the same sequencing platform. An earlier analysis of around 540 of the donors applied high-throughput TCR beta sequencing to assess whether each TCR beta V gene segment acted as functional or pseudogenic. The later analysis used no new phenotypic data to find candidate immune exposures, relying instead on TCR beta sequences and their occurrence across donors. A later genetic analysis took genome-wide SNP genotypes for about 65% of the roughly 670 donors and used that subset as a discovery cohort. In addition to the first cohort of roughly 700 subjects, a separate validation cohort of 120 different subjects was used. Among some 400 genotyped donors of the cohort, an average of approximately 240,000 unique TCR beta nucleotide sequences were sequenced per donor, roughly a sixth of them non-productive. Class I and class II HLA loci were covered by the typing at four-digit resolution. To study patterns of TCR occurrence, a later analysis re-analyzed previously published TCR beta repertoires from 600 to 750 donors and added high-resolution HLA genotyping. Four to six DR-DQ haplotypes were handled as single units for association and clustering, since linkage in the cohort was strong. Overall study results and their limits: The classifier was reported to diagnose cytomegalovirus status with high specificity and sensitivity in both the original and validation cohorts. Strong co-occurrence of HLA alleles, especially DR and DQ, made assigning TCR associations to individual alleles difficult. A later analysis reported that several top co-occurrence clusters appeared linked to parvovirus B19, influenza, CMV and Epstein-Barr virus. The authors suggested that the approach could potentially be generalized to other disease states and immunological phenotypes. An association between a missense DCLRE1C variant and V-gene and J-gene trimming of TCR beta chains was found in a later genetic analysis and replicated in an independent cohort. A further reported finding was that TCR beta sequences accurately predicted the HLA-A and HLA-B alleles for most subjects in the first cohort. A few of the identified cytomegalovirus-associated TCR beta chains were confirmed in vitro to be specific for cytomegalovirus antigens. In a later genetic analysis, fewer N-insertions in productive TCRs were reported among donors in an Asian-associated ancestry cluster than the roughly 640-donor mean. Only TCR beta chains were sequenced in this cohort, and the absence of alpha or paired-chain data limited detectable features. Because counts were too low, some 17 rarely observed V segments, including chromosome 9 orphons, were excluded from the earlier analysis of 587 of the donors. Most CMV-associated TCR beta chains appeared to be HLA-restricted in a later analysis, and the HLA associations seemed to be driven largely by CMV exposure. The sequencing pipeline was judged likely to have produced a cluster of highly shared sequence variants as a technical artifact. Specific HLA alleles were associated with some 15,000 TCR beta sequences at a false discovery rate of 0.05 in a later analysis. Correlated functional status among segregating V segments might reflect linkage disequilibrium, but an unknown experimental factor could not be ruled out. The presence/absence analyses assumed that sequencing depth was roughly uniform across donors, and that assumption may not be true. A total of 150 to 200 TCR beta chains were listed by the study as associated with cytomegalovirus. HLA typing was unavailable for some donors at each locus, so association tests used only the typed subset. In a later analysis, TCR association rates were found to vary across HLA loci, with the most associated TCRs seen for DRB1 alleles and the fewest for HLA-C alleles. In a later analysis, HLA-associated TCR beta chains showed more clonal expansion and lower generation probabilities than non-associated chains that were equally common. The 87-base-pair reads could not distinguish some IMGT-functional V segments, including TRBV6-2 and TRBV6-3, so those segments were excluded. Broadly in line with IMGT annotations, most TCR beta V segments showed up in productive rearrangements about 87% or about 30% of the time in an earlier analysis of approximately 640 of the donors. For the cohort, immune exposure information was limited to CMV serostatus. Across donors, most TCR sequences were observed very rarely, whereas some public TCRs were present in many individuals.

In total, 500 to 700 healthy bone marrow donors made up the cohort. At the time of sampling, all cohort members were nominally healthy, though unrecorded immune exposures were likely present. The donor was CMV seropositive and belonged to the group of more than 250 seropositive cohort members. A peripheral blood sample was provided by each donor, and peripheral blood mononuclear cells were used for TCR beta sequencing. Genomic DNA extraction from the blood cell samples was performed with the Qiagen DNeasy Blood Extraction Kit. Taken from the germline V gene, the CDR1 and CDR2 loops are SGHTA and FQGTGA. Inclusive of the bounding cysteine and phenylalanine, the CDR3 is 15 residues long. Left in the record is the CDR3 DNA by itself, 45 bases read in frame from the first base. From V the trimming removes 5 bases and from J it removes 5 bases, while the gene matches leave 10 bases of the junction unaccounted for.

Turning to this clone: Its antigen remains unidentified. Qualities for individual bases were not recorded, and no much larger clone is one base off.

Library method: the immunoSEQ multiplex PCR assay. For the multiplex PCR, a mixture combining 60 forward primers for TCR Vbeta segments and 13 reverse primers for TCR Jbeta segments was used. A multiplex PCR assay on genomic DNA amplified the CDR3 region of rearranged TCR beta genes. The amplified TCR beta libraries were sequenced on the Illumina HiSeq System as 87-base-pair reads. The study's own analysis went as follows. Across the 700 or so repertoires, a later analysis counted 60 million to 90 million unique TCR beta chains, roughly 11 million of which were shared by at least two donors. Raw reads were error-corrected and collapsed into unique sequences with a nearest-neighbor algorithm that merged closely related sequences to remove PCR and sequencing errors. V, D and J gene segments were assigned by aligning CDR3 sequences to IMGT reference sequences. Each retained sequence needed at least a six-nucleotide match to both a V gene segment and a J gene segment. Rearrangements were classified as productive when the CDR3 lacked stop codons and remained in frame with V and J, and all other rearrangements were classified as non-productive. Following IMGT convention, CDR3 was defined as the stretch from the second conserved V-encoded cysteine to the conserved J-encoded phenylalanine. The earlier analysis of 587 of the donors excluded sequences that lacked an unambiguous match to a single V gene segment. An earlier analysis of a few hundred of the donors classified V segments as functional when productive rearrangements were above 56.7% and as segregating when the standard deviation between donors was above 5%. A statistical classification framework was built for diagnosing cytomegalovirus status from the catalog of TCR beta chain sequences. In a later analysis, V and J genes were assigned by comparing TCR nucleotide sequences against IMGT/GENE-DB human TR gene sequences. A later analysis assigned CDR3 sequences and most-parsimonious VDJ recombination scenarios with the TCRdist pipeline. In a later analysis, every TCR beta chain was defined by the combination of its CDR3 amino acid sequence and its V-gene family, and reads without a unique V-gene family were dropped. A later analysis removed 592 highly shared, low-generation-probability nucleotide sequences to deal with suspected cross-contamination and a sequencing artifact. In a later analysis, a clonal expansion index was calculated for each public chain from normalized within-repertoire ranks of inferred template counts. In a later analysis, generation probabilities were computed using a VDJ recombination model fitted to out-of-frame rearrangements, and the results were checked against IGoR. In a later analysis, hypergeometric tests were used to score TCR-TCR, TCR-HLA and TCR-CMV co-occurrence, with a repertoire-size bias correction applied to TCR pairs. In a later analysis, false discovery rates were estimated by permuting HLA or CMV assignments 20 times. In a later analysis, co-occurring TCRs were grouped using DBSCAN, with TCRdist sequence similarity added in when clustering inside HLA-allele-positive subsets. Co-occurrence clustering excluded repertoires with fewer than 30,000 or more than 120,000 public chains, plus five with anomalous nucleotide sharing. TCRdb retrieved this table from immuneACCESS and kept in-frame rearrangements only. Not all clones are present; in checked studies, unresolved V genes account for under half, and no reason is known for the remainder. For V, J and clone size, that table is used; D and trimming come from the DNA. The table for this sample lists approximately 190,000 clones; 75% to 90% of them were counted only once. Of the sample, around 2.5% falls within the top ten clones.

The clonotype was recovered from a woman aged 45-65 years in good health and CMV-seropositive. Rearrangement joined TRBV7-3 to TRBJ2-5; a stretch of 8 junction bases matches TRBD1. The sequencing sample was made of PBMCs. The base sequence is TGTGCCAGCAGCCCCGGGACAGGAGGCCTTGAGACCCAGTACTTC. Translated, it reads CASSPGTGGLETQYF.